The text below deals with one TCR beta chain. What it binds is unknown. At deep level, the assay was performed. The data were produced by immunoSEQ multiplex PCR, yet TCRdb's version contains in-frame clones alone and is incomplete. The sample lists around 2,000,000 clones, about 95% occurring once. Germline CDR1 is MNHEY and CDR2 is SVGAGI. The CDR3 loop spans 13 amino acids. Trimming left V 0 bases short and J 2 bases short, with 5 bases between. The sample comes from a study of shared clonotypes between healthy human individuals. Regarding the study as a whole: It was the non-shared clonotypes that had lower generation probabilities than clonotypes shared by all four donors.

CD45RO-negative CD8 cells positively selected for CCR7 made up the naive population, which excluded terminally differentiated effector memory CD45RA+ cells. The receptor comes from a man aged 18 to 29 in good health. The sequenced material came from naive CD8+ T cells sorted from blood. V and J are TRBV6-5 and TRBJ2-7; no definite D call. The CDR3 DNA is TGTGCCAGCAGTTACTCTTGGGCCTACGAGCAGTACTTC. Residues: CASSYSWAYEQYF.